This T cell receptor (beta chain) was obtained from a study of regulatory T cells in long-lasting Graves disease. In building TCR beta libraries, iRepertoire HTBI primers were used together with Arm-PCR of CDR3 regions. In TCRdb, the multiplex PCR reads were re-called with MiXCR into one record per CDR3 protein. The sample contains about 350,000 distinct CDR3 sequences, over 15% of which appear only once. As regards this clonotype: As yet, its antigen is unknown.

The time point is: newly diagnosed GD, antithyroid drugs for less than 3 months. The TCR library used RNA extracted from PBMCs. The study's findings and limits: Reduced TCR diversity was observed in persistent Graves' patients versus newly diagnosed patients. Favored usage of TRBV28, TRBJ1-2 and TRBJ2-5 was recorded in persistent disease.

This CDR3 has 14 amino acids. V was pared by 0 bases and J by 8 bases, with 7 bases of the junction left unmatched. Looked up from germline, CDR1 is SGHNT and CDR2 is YYREEE (reference sequence). The sample was also linked to a second study, of T cells in Graves' hyperthyroidism and ophthalmopathy. That report adds: The hyperthyroidism patients had all been newly diagnosed, and their disease duration was under 2 months. Their ages ranged from 18 to 65 years. During a first-round RT-PCR of the TCR CDR3, the HTBI primer set was used.

This material consisted of peripheral blood mononuclear cells (PBMCs), taken at new diagnosis, from a patient treated with antithyroid drugs. The TCR sequence derives from a man aged 40-55 years with Graves disease. The V and J genes are TRBV5-4 and TRBJ1-2; 7 bases agree with TRBD1. In nucleotides, the CDR3 is TGTGCCAGCAGCTTGGTAAAGGGGGCAGTGGGCTACACCTTC. Encoded protein: CASSLVKGAVGYTF.